These 5 T cell receptor beta chains were all obtained from the same sample, sequenced in a study of T cell responses to AZD1222 COVID-19 vaccine. Data came from immunoSEQ multiplex PCR; TCRdb stores just in-frame clones and leaves some out. Of around 87,000 clones detected, over 75% appear once; the ten largest clones hold more than 2%. This specimen consisted of peripheral blood, obtained 28 days after the second AZD1222 dose. These receptors all stem from an adult who received the AZD1222 COVID-19 vaccine.

The rearrangement uses TRBV20-1 and TRBJ2-1, with 10 bases fitting TRBD2. Per the germline V gene, CDR1 is DFQATT and CDR2 is SNEGSKA (reference sequence). V was clipped by 3 bases and J by 9 bases; unmatched bases: 14. This CDR3 is built from 16 residues. The CDR3 protein is CSASSGRLSPYGEQFF. The CDR3 DNA reads TGCAGTGCTAGTAGCGGGAGGCTCTCTCCGTACGGTGAGCAGTTCTTC.

The gene calls are TRBV5-8 and TRBJ2-5, with D unresolved. The germline gives CDR1 SGHTS, CDR2 YDEGEE. The CDR3 extends over 13 amino acids. Trimming left V 1 base short and J 4 bases short, with 8 bases between. In nucleotides, the CDR3 is TGTGCCAGCAGCTTGAGACAAGGAGAGACCCAGTACTTC. Amino acid sequence: CASSLRQGETQYF.

The rearrangement joins TRBV30 to TRBJ2-1; D not certain. V lost 2 bases and J 4 bases, leaving 9 bases between the germline ends. CDR1 and CDR2 from the germline V gene are GTSNPN and SVGIG (reference sequence). The CDR3 is made up of 13 amino acids. In nucleotides, the CDR3 is TGTGCCTGGAGTACCAACACATACAATGAGCAGTTCTTC. Protein sequence: CAWSTNTYNEQFF.

The chain uses TRBV2 and TRBJ2-1, with 12 bases aligning to TRBD2. Germline V lookup: CDR1 SNHLY, CDR2 FYNNEI. V was pared by 4 bases and J by 9 bases, with 13 bases of the junction left unmatched. This CDR3 is 17 amino acids long. The CDR3 bases are TGTGCCAGCAGTGCTAAGTGGACTAGCGGGATATGGGGTGAGCAGTTCTTC. Its protein product is CASSAKWTSGIWGEQFF.

The chain joins TRBV19 to TRBJ1-5; D perhaps matches TRBD1 (6 bases). Germline-derived CDR1 and CDR2 are LNHDA and SQIVND (reference sequence). V lost 4 bases and J 6 bases, leaving 19 bases between the germline ends. This CDR3 spans 16 amino acids. This CDR3 is CASSTPRRGRVQPQHF. The CDR3 DNA sequence: TGTGCCAGTAGTACCCCGAGGCGGGGGCGCGTTCAGCCCCAGCATTTT.